This T cell receptor beta chain comes out of a study of control samples from healthy donors and cancer patients. V lost 7 bases and J lost 2, with 12 bases in between. This CDR3 region has 13 residues. Looked up from germline, CDR1 is SGHTA and CDR2 is FQGNSA. Clones were sequenced by immunoSEQ multiplex PCR, and TCRdb holds only the in-frame ones, with some missing. The sample carries fewer than 200,000 clones, around 94% recorded once. This receptor was identified in a man aged 60 to 69 with colorectal cancer. The chain employs TRBV7-2 and TRBJ2-7; D is possibly TRBD2 (6 bases). Sample: PBMCs. Here the CDR3 DNA reads TGTGCCAGCACGTGGGCGGGGCCCTACGAGCAGTACTTC. Its translation is CASTWAGPYEQYF. The full variable domain, with the rest looked up from reference TRBV7-2 and TRBJ2-7, is GAGVSQSPSNKVTEKGKDVELRCDPISGHTALYWYRQSLGQGLEFLIYFQGNSAPDKSGLPSDRFSAERTGGSVSTLTIQRTQQEDSAVYLCASTWAGPYEQYFGPGTRLTVT.